The 16 T cell receptor beta chains listed next were all sequenced from one sample in a study of control samples from healthy donors and cancer patients. The assay was immunoSEQ multiplex PCR, and TCRdb's table has in-frame clones only and misses some. The sample has 150,000 to 200,000 clones, around 93% seen once. Sequenced material: blood. The receptors here all came from a woman aged 55-70 years in good health.

This clone appeared once. This chain uses TRBV25-1 with TRBJ2-2; 7 bases map to TRBD2. The J segment lost 5 bases and the V segment lost 1 base, leaving 7 bases of the junction unmatched. CDR3 length: 16 amino acids. Germline V gene lookup returns CDR1 MGHDK and CDR2 SYGVNS. For the CDR3, the DNA is TGTGCCAGCAGTGAATTAGGCGGGGGAGGTACCGGGGAGCTGTTTTTT. This translates into CASSELGGGGTGELFF.

The V and J genes are TRBV5-1 and TRBJ1-6; 9 positions agree with TRBD1. After removal of 0 bases from V and 6 bases from J, the junction contained 10 bases not matched to a gene. CDR1 SGHRS and CDR2 YFSETQ come from the germline V gene. The CDR3 has 18 amino acids. CDR3 DNA: TGCGCCAGCAGCTTGGCCCCGGGACAGGGCTTTAGTAATTCACCCCTCCACTTT. This gives the protein CASSLAPGQGFSNSPLHF. Full variable domain (rest looked up from reference TRBV5-1 and TRBJ1-6): KAGVTQTPRYLIKTRGQQVTLSCSPISGHRSVSWYQQTPGQGLQFLFEYFSETQRNKGNFPGRFSGRQFSNSRSEMNVSTLELGDSALYLCASSLAPGQGFSNSPLHFGNGTRLTVT.

The chain couples TRBV6-5 to TRBJ1-2; possible D gene TRBD1, 5 bases. The V gene lost 7 bases and the J gene lost 8 bases, with 14 bases spanning the gap. The CDR3 contains 12 residues. From germline, CDR1 is MNHEY and CDR2 SVGAGI. The CDR3, as DNA: TGTGCCAGCAAGAGTCAGGGATACGGCTACACCTTC. Translation gives CASKSQGYGYTF.

The V call is TRBV4-3, the J call TRBJ2-2; 9 nucleotides match TRBD2. The germline V gene encodes CDR1 LGHNA and CDR2 YSLEER. The trim removed 4 bases at V and 4 bases at J, leaving 7 bases unmatched. The CDR3 extends over 16 amino acids. Written as DNA, the CDR3 is TGCGCCAGCAGCCCCCGCGGGGGGGCGGTCACCGGGGAGCTGTTTTTT. It translates to CASSPRGGAVTGELFF.

The V gene is TRBV5-1, the J gene TRBJ2-7; D is perhaps TRBD2 (6 bases). Between the trimmed V and J ends, which lost 5 bases and 5 bases, there was a span of 14 bases. Germline-derived CDR1 and CDR2 are SGHRS and YFSETQ. The CDR3 length is 13 residues. The CDR3 nucleotides read TGCGCCAGCAGGCATTGGGAGCGGGACGAGCAGTACTTC. The encoded protein is CASRHWERDEQYF.

Only one count was recorded for this clone. J is TRBJ2-3 and V is TRBV7-2, with D possibly matching TRBD1 (5 bases). The CDR3 is made up of 14 amino acids. Germline CDR1 is SGHTA and CDR2 is FQGNSA. Trimming shortened V by 4 bases and J by 0 bases, and 8 bases separated the two germline ends. CDR3 region: CASSSQASTDTQYF. The CDR3 DNA is TGTGCCAGCAGCTCACAGGCTAGCACAGATACGCAGTATTTT.

The table lists this clone with a count of one. V usage is TRBV6-5 and J usage is TRBJ1-5; tentative D call: TRBD1 (5 bases). The CDR3 has 15 amino acids. Trimming took off 2 bases at V and 6 bases at J, with 14 bases between the two ends. Germline loops: CDR1 MNHEY, CDR2 SVGAGI. The CDR3 DNA follows: TGTGCCAGCAGTTACGACAGTCAGGAGACTCAGCCCCAGCATTTT. Its protein is CASSYDSQETQPQHF.

The V call is TRBV28, the J call TRBJ2-5, with D hard to call. The CDR3 runs to 14 residues. Germline CDR1 reads MDHEN; CDR2 reads SYDVKM. V gave up 6 bases and J gave up 4 bases, with 15 bases separating them. CDR3 region: CASSQPSGGETQYF. The CDR3 bases are TGTGCCAGCAGCCAGCCCTCCGGTGGAGAGACCCAGTACTTC.

The J gene is TRBJ1-6, the V gene TRBV2, with D maybe TRBD1 (6 bases). Germline V gene sequence: CDR1 SNHLY, CDR2 FYNNEI. The CDR3 totals 14 residues. V was trimmed by 5 bases and J by 7 bases, leaving 12 bases between them. The CDR3 reads CASSTGTINSPLHF. DNA for the CDR3: TGTGCCAGCAGTACCGGGACAATCAATTCACCCCTCCACTTT.

Only one count was recorded for this clone. The genes are TRBV7-9 and TRBJ1-4, with D possibly TRBD1 on 5 matching bases. The CDR3 runs to 13 residues. V was clipped by 3 bases and J by 13 bases, with 15 bases between them. The V gene's germline CDR1 is SEHNR and CDR2 FQNEAQ (reference sequence). The CDR3 loop is CASSFPLREVLFF. For the CDR3, the DNA is TGTGCCAGCAGCTTTCCCCTCAGGGAGGTACTGTTTTTT.

The gene calls are TRBV20-1 and TRBJ1-5; 7 bases map to TRBD1. J gave up 2 bases and V 3 bases, and 1 base lay outside the gene matches. The CDR3 is made up of 13 amino acids. CDR1 and CDR2 (germline): DFQATT, SNEGSKA (reference sequence). CDR3 in amino acids: CSASGQGNQPQHF. Written as DNA, the CDR3 is TGCAGTGCTAGTGGACAGGGCAATCAGCCCCAGCATTTT.

The CDR3 DNA reads as TGCGCCAGCAGGTCCGGGACTAGCGGTAATCAAGAGACCCAGTACTTC. This gives the protein CASRSGTSGNQETQYF. The J gene is TRBJ2-5, the V gene TRBV5-1, with TRBD2 matching over 11 bases. CDR1 is SGHRS, CDR2 YFSETQ, per germline. The CDR3 length is 16 residues. The trim removed 5 bases at V and 2 bases at J, leaving 8 bases unmatched.

The genes are TRBV7-3 and TRBJ1-1, with TRBD1 matching over 9 bases. J was trimmed by 5 bases and V by 2 bases; bases with no gene match: 6. From germline, CDR1 is SGHTA and CDR2 FQGTGA. The CDR3 covers 15 residues. CDR3 sequence reads: CASSLGGTGMTEAFF. The CDR3 bases are TGTGCCAGCAGCTTAGGGGGGACAGGGATGACTGAAGCTTTCTTT.

The CDR3 loop reads CASSYSGPVFFEKLFF. Here the CDR3 DNA reads TGTGCCAGCAGTTACTCCGGACCCGTTTTTTTTGAAAAACTGTTTTTT. The rearrangement joins TRBV6-5 to TRBJ1-4; D gene ambiguous. CDR1 MNHEY and CDR2 SVGAGI come from the germline V gene. This CDR3 contains 16 residues. The germline V and J ends were trimmed by 0 bases and 7 bases, with 15 bases remaining between them.

The V and J genes are TRBV27 and TRBJ1-2; TRBD1 might be the D (5 bases). This CDR3 has 13 amino acids. V lost 6 bases and J 3 bases, leaving 11 bases between the germline ends. Germline V gene lookup returns CDR1 MNHEY and CDR2 SMNVEV (reference sequence). This CDR3 reads CASRKGNDYGYTF. Here the CDR3 DNA reads TGTGCCAGCAGGAAGGGGAACGACTATGGCTACACCTTC.

The J gene is TRBJ1-3, the V gene TRBV19; TRBD1 aligns across 9 bases. The V gene end was trimmed by 8 bases and the J gene end by 1 base; junction bases not matched to a gene: 3. There are 14 residues in the CDR3. Germline V CDR1 and CDR2: LNHDA, SQIVND (reference sequence). The CDR3 sequence is CASSQGASGNTIYF. For the CDR3, the DNA is TGTGCCAGTTCACAGGGGGCGTCTGGAAACACCATATATTTT.